This T cell receptor beta chain was sequenced in a study of OX40 agonist ivuxolimab in advanced cancers. V lost 5 bases and J lost 0, with 7 bases in between. CDR1 and CDR2 from the germline V gene are LNHDA and SQIVND (reference sequence). This CDR3 has 13 amino acids. Data came from immunoSEQ multiplex PCR; TCRdb stores just in-frame clones and leaves some out. The top ten hold 0.7% to 0.85% of the sample, which has approximately 120,000 clones, less than 95% seen once. Specimen: CD4+ or CD8+ T cells sorted from blood, collected in a trial of the OX40 agonist ivuxolimab. The clonotype originates from an adult with an advanced solid tumor such as melanoma, head and neck, liver or kidney cancer. The genes are TRBV19 and TRBJ1-1; no clear D. The CDR3 coding sequence is TGTGCCAGTAGTCAGGCATTGAACACTGAAGCTTTCTTT. Amino acid sequence: CASSQALNTEAFF.